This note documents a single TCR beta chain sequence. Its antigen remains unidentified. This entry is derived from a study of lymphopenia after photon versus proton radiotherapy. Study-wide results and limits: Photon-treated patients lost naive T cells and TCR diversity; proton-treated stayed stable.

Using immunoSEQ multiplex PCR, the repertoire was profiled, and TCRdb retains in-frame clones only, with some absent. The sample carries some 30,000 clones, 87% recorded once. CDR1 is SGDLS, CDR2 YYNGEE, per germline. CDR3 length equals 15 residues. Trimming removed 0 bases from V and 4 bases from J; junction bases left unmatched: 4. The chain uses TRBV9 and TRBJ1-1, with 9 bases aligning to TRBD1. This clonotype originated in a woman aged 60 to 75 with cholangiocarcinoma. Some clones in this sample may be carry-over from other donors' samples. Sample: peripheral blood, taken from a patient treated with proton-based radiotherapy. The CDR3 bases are TGTGCCAGCAGCGTAGGAGGGACAGGGACCACTGAAGCTTTCTTT. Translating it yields CASSVGGTGTTEAFF.